The 9 T cell receptor beta chains in this list originate from one sample, sequenced in a study of blood T cells in healthy people across ages (dated by TCRdb to about 2015). Libraries came from 5' RACE. Instrument used: Illumina HiSeq 2500. A second PCR of 7 to 11 cycles was performed with a sample-barcoded 5' primer and a J-beta primer mix. TCRdb trimmed public reads at Q25 via fastp, called clones via MiXCR and kept in-frame beta chains. Duplicate CDR3 protein sequences are folded into a single record with the most common DNA and genes. The sample table contains 650,000 to 700,000 distinct CDR3 sequences; only one count was recorded for about 32% of them. Clones ranked in the top ten supply just over 15% of the sample. The specimen was blood. These receptors came from a woman older than 75 in good health. Donor details come from another sample of the same person, matched by shared clones.

In regard to this clonotype: A much bigger clone sits one base away, suggesting this may be a read error. The chain uses TRBV7-2 and TRBJ1-1, with D possibly being TRBD1 (6 bases). This CDR3 is 14 amino acids long. Per the germline V gene, CDR1 is SGHTA and CDR2 is FQGNSA. CDR3 sequence reads: CASSQQGIGTEASF. Here the CDR3 DNA reads TGTGCCAGCAGCCAACAGGGAATTGGTACTGAAGCTTCCTTT.

The V and J genes are TRBV2 and TRBJ2-5, with TRBD1 identical over 9 bases. Germline V CDR1 and CDR2: SNHLY, FYNNEI. V was clipped by 6 bases and J by 3 bases; unmatched bases: 5. The CDR3 is made up of 14 amino acids. The CDR3 DNA is TGTGCCAGCAGGCGACAGGGGGTCGAAGAGACCCAGTACTTC. Its translation: CASRRQGVEETQYF.

The V gene is TRBV5-1, the J gene TRBJ2-1; perhaps TRBD2 as D (7 bases). The CDR3 spans 15 residues. Trimming left V 2 bases short and J 8 bases short, with 17 bases between. Germline CDR1 reads SGHRS; CDR2 reads YFSETQ. This CDR3 is CASSLLGGASDEQFF. CDR3 DNA: TGCGCCAGCAGCTTATTGGGGGGGGCATCGGATGAGCAGTTCTTC. Filled out from reference TRBV5-1 and TRBJ2-1, the complete variable domain reads KAGVTQTPRYLIKTRGQQVTLSCSPISGHRSVSWYQQTPGQGLQFLFEYFSETQRNKGNFPGRFSGRQFSNSRSEMNVSTLELGDSALYLCASSLLGGASDEQFFGPGTRLTVL.

Comments on this clonotype: A read error is possible here, since a much larger clone lies one base away. The chain combines TRBV4-1 with TRBJ2-1; D is possibly TRBD2 (5 bases). The CDR3 has 15 amino acids. CDR1 MGHRA and CDR2 YSYEKL come from the germline V gene. Written as DNA, the CDR3 is TGCGCCAACAGCCAAGGAGAGGGAGTTCACAATGAGCAGTTCTTC. Protein sequence: CANSQGEGVHNEQFF.

V usage is TRBV10-3 and J usage is TRBJ2-1; 8 bases align to TRBD1. CDR1 is ENHRY, CDR2 SYGVKD, per germline. The CDR3 has 14 residues. After removal of 4 bases from V and 9 bases from J, the junction contained 8 bases not matched to a gene. The CDR3 DNA follows: TGTGCCATCAGTGGCCGGACAGGGTCGTCTGAGCAGTTCTTC. It translates to CAISGRTGSSEQFF.

This clonotype came up a few times. A much bigger clone sits one base away, suggesting this may be a read error. The rearrangement uses TRBV20-1 and TRBJ2-5; D call uncertain. Trimming took 0 bases from V and 11 from J, leaving 22 bases between them. From germline, CDR1 is DFQATT and CDR2 SNEGSKA (reference sequence). This CDR3 is built from 15 residues. The CDR3 spells CSARDRRFGNNEQYF. The CDR3 region has the DNA TGCAGTGCTAGAGATCGAAGGTTTGGGAACAATGAGCAGTACTTC.

In regard to this clonotype: A much larger clone is a single base away; this may be a read error. The chain has TRBV20-1 and TRBJ1-2; tentatively, D is TRBD1 (5 bases). The CDR3 is made up of 12 amino acids. CDR1 is DFQATT and CDR2 is SNEGSKA in the germline V gene (reference sequence). CDR3 residues: CNAKTDGYGYTF. In DNA, the CDR3 is TGCAATGCTAAGACAGACGGCTATGGCTACACCTTC.

This clonotype was detected ten times or more. This chain links TRBV28 with TRBJ2-3; 10 nucleotides line up with TRBD2. V was pared by 7 bases and J by 5 bases, with 6 bases of the junction left unmatched. CDR1 MDHEN and CDR2 SYDVKM come from the germline V gene. This CDR3 comprises 14 residues. CDR3 residues: CASNKLAGQDTQYF. CDR3 nucleotide sequence: TGTGCCAGCAACAAACTAGCGGGGCAAGATACGCAGTATTTT.

This clonotype was recorded a few times. The junction differs from germline at one of its ends, possibly a read error. The chain joins TRBV28 to TRBJ1-1, with D maybe TRBD1 (5 bases). The CDR3 is made up of 14 amino acids. Germline V gene lookup returns CDR1 MDHEN and CDR2 SYDVKM. Here the CDR3 DNA reads TGTGCCAGCAGTTTAAGTCCAGGGCTGTCTGATGCTTTCTTT. This translates into CASSLSPGLSDAFF.